This record looks at one TCR beta chain sequence and its context. This CDR3 is 13 amino acids long. The germline V and J ends were trimmed by 2 bases and 5 bases, with 9 bases remaining between them. The germline CDR1 and CDR2 sequences are MNHNY and SVGAGI (reference sequence). Generated by immunoSEQ multiplex PCR, the TCRdb table keeps only in-frame clones and is missing some. The table lists roughly 2.2 million clones, under 95% of them singletons. The data belong to a study of shared clonotypes between healthy human individuals. Looking at the study overall: A donor's plate count was three for CD4 naive and three for CD4 memory; CD8 naive had two and CD8 memory one.

The V and J genes are TRBV6-6 and TRBJ1-1; no clear D gene. This TCR was recovered from a man aged 18 to 30 in good health. Some clones in this sample may be carry-over from other donors' samples. What was sequenced was naive CD4+ T cells from PBMCs. Documented subset: CD45RA+ positively selected. CDR3 in amino acids: CASSYTEQTEAFF. The CDR3 DNA reads TGTGCCAGCAGTTACACGGAACAGACTGAAGCTTTCTTT.